The clone carrying this TCR beta chain was detected only a few times. Its cognate antigen is unknown. The source of the sample is a study of response to subunit inactivated influenza vaccine. The study's findings and limits: Authors suggested that a seasonal influenza vaccination recruits few new T cells each time.

Germline V gives CDR1 KGHSH, CDR2 LQKENI. The V and J ends lost 0 bases and 5 bases respectively, with 15 bases between them. The CDR3 spans 16 residues. TCRdb reprocessed the RT-PCR reads via MiXCR and lists one record per CDR3 protein. Altogether approximately 500,000 distinct CDR3 sequences are present, 13% being singletons, with the ten largest covering about an eighth. Specimen: PBMCs from blood, collected roughly 47 days after vaccination. The receptor was derived from a man aged 50-59 years who received an inactivated influenza vaccine. The chain joins TRBV18 to TRBJ2-3, with D unclear. The CDR3 DNA sequence: TGTGCCAGCTCACCACCGAAAACTGGACGGATAGATACGCAGTATTTT. Residues: CASSPPKTGRIDTQYF.